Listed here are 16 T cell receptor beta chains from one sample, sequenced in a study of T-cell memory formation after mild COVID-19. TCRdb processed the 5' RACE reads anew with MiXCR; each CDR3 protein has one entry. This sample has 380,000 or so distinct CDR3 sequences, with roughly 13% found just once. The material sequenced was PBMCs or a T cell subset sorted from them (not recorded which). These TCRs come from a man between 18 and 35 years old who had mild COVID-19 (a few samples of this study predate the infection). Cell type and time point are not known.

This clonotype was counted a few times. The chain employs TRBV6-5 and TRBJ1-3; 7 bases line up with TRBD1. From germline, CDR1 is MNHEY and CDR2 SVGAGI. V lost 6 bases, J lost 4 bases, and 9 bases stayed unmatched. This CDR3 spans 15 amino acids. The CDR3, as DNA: TGTGCCAGCAGGGACGGAGGGGGCGGAGGAAACACCATATATTTT. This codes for CASRDGGGGGNTIYF.

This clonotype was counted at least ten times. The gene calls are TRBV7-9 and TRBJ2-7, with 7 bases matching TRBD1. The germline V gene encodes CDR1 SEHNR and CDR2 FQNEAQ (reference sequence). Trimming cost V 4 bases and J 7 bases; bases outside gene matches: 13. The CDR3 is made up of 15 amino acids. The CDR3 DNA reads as TGTGCCAGCAGCTCCGACTGGGACAGCCTTACGGAGCAGTACTTC. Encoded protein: CASSSDWDSLTEQYF.

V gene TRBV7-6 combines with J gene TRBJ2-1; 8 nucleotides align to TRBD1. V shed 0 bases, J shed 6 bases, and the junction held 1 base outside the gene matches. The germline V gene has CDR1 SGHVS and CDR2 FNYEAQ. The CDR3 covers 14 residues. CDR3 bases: TGTGCCAGCAGCTTAGCGGGACAGGTCAATGAGCAGTTCTTC. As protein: CASSLAGQVNEQFF. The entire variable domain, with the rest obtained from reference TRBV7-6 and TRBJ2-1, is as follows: GAGVSQSPRYKVTKRGQDVALRCDPISGHVSLYWYRQALGQGPEFLTYFNYEAQQDKSGLPNDRFSAERPEGSISTLTIQRTEQRDSAMYRCASSLAGQVNEQFFGPGTRLTVL.

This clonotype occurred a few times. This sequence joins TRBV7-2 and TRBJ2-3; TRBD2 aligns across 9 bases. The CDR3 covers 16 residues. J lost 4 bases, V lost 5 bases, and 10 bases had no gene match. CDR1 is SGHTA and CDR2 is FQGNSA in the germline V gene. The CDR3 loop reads CASSPSSGGIADTQYF. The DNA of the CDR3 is TGTGCCAGCAGCCCCTCGAGCGGGGGGATCGCAGATACGCAGTATTTT.

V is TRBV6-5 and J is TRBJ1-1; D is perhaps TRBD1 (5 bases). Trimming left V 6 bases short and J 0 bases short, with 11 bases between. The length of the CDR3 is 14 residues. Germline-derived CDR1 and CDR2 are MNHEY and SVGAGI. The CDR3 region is CASSPGIMNTEAFF. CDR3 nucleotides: TGTGCCAGCAGCCCAGGGATTATGAACACTGAAGCTTTCTTT.

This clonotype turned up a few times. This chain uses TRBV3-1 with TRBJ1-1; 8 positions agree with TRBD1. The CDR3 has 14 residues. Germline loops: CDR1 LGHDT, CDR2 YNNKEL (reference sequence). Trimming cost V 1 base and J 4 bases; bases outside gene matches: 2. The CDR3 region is CASSQGTGSTEAFF. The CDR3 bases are TGTGCCAGCAGCCAAGGGACAGGGAGCACTGAAGCTTTCTTT.

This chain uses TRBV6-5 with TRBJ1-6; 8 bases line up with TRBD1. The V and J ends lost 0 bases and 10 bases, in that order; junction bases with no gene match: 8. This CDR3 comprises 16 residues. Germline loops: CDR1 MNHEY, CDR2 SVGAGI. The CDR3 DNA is TGTGCCAGCAGTTACTCGCCCCCGGGGACAGGATCACCCCTCCACTTT. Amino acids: CASSYSPPGTGSPLHF.

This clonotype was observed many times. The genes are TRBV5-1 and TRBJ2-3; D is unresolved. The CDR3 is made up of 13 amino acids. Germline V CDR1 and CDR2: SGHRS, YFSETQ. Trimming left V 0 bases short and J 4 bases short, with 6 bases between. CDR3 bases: TGCGCCAGCAGCTTGGTTCCCTCAGATACGCAGTATTTT. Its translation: CASSLVPSDTQYF.

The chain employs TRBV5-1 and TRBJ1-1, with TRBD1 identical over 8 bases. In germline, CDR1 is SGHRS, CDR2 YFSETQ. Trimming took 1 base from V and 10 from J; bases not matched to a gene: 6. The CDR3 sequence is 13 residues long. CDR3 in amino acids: CASSLQGAAGAFF. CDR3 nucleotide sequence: TGCGCCAGCAGCTTGCAGGGGGCTGCAGGAGCTTTCTTT.

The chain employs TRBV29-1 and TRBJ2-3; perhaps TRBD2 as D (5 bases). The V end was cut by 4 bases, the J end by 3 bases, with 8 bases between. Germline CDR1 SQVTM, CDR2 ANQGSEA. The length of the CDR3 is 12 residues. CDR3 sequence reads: CSVARTTDTQYF. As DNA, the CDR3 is TGCAGCGTTGCCAGGACTACAGATACGCAGTATTTT.

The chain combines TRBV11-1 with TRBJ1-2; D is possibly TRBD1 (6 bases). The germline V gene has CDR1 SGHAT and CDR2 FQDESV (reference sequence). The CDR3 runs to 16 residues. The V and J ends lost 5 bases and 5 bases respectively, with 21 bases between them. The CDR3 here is CASSGHTPIQGYGYTF. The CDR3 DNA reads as TGTGCCAGCAGCGGCCACACTCCAATCCAGGGGTATGGCTACACCTTC.

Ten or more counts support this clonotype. CDR3 loop: CASSSKGGKNTEAFF. In DNA, the CDR3 is TGTGCCAGCAGCTCAAAGGGGGGCAAGAACACTGAAGCTTTCTTT. The chain combines TRBV6-6 with TRBJ1-1, with D possibly TRBD1 on 6 matching bases. V was cut by 6 bases and J by 1 base, with 15 bases left in between. CDR3 length equals 15 residues. Germline assignment: CDR1 MNHNY and CDR2 SVGAGI (reference sequence).

In nucleotides, the CDR3 is TGTGCCAGCAAGAGGGACTGGAACTCAGATACGCAGTATTTT. Its protein product is CASKRDWNSDTQYF. The gene calls are TRBV2 and TRBJ2-3; the D gene is possibly TRBD2 (6 bases). This CDR3 has 14 amino acids. The V gene lost 7 bases and the J gene lost 4 bases, with 15 bases spanning the gap. The germline V gene has CDR1 SNHLY and CDR2 FYNNEI.

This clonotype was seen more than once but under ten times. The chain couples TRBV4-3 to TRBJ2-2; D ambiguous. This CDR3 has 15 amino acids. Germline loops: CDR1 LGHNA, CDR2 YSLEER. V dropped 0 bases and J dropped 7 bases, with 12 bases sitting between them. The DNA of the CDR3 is TGCGCCAGCAGCCAAGATGGGCACGGCCTCGGGGAGCTGTTTTTT. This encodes CASSQDGHGLGELFF.

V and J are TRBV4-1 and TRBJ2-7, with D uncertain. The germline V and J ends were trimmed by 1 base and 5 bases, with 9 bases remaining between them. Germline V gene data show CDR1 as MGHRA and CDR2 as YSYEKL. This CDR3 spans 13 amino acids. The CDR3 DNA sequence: TGCGCCAGCAGCCAAGTGGCAGGCGACGAGCAGTACGTC. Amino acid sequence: CASSQVAGDEQYV.

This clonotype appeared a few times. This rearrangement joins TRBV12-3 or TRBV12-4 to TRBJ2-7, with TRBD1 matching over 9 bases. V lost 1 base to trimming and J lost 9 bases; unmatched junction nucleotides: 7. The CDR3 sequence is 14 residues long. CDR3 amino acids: CASSLGGTGFVQYF. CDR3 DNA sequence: TGTGCCAGCAGTTTAGGCGGGACAGGGTTTGTGCAGTACTTC.